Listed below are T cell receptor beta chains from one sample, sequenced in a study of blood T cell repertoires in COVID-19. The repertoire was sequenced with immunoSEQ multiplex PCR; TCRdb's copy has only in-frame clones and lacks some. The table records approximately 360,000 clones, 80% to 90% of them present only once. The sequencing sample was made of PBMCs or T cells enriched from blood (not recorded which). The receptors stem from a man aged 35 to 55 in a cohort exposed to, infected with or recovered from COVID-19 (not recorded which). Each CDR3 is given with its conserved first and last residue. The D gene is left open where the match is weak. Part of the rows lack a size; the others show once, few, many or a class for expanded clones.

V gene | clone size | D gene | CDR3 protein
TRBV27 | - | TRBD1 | CASSAGGQGIGGDTEAFF
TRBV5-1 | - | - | CASSSGANYGYTF
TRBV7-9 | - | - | CASSLNGLEQYF
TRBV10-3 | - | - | CAISESPPGSGNTIYF
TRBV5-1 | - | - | CASSQAERNTIYF
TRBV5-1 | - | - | CASSLNWGHEQYF
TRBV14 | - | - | CASSQGAGAGRYNEQFF
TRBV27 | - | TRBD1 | CASTGQGGYGYTF
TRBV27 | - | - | CASSPYREYTEAFF
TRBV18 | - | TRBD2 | CASSPTAGDYEQFF
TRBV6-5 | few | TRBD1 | CARVPGQGWGYTF
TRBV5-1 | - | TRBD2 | CASSSEGLANFEQFF
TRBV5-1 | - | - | CASSLVGITNEKLFF
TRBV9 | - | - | CASSGPSANYGYTF